The 26 T cell receptor beta chains in this list originate from one sample, sequenced in a study of T-cell reconstitution after alpha-beta-depleted transplantation in children. Unique molecular identifiers were used in preparing the TCRbeta library. TCRdb redid the calling of the PCR reads with MiXCR, one entry per CDR3 protein. The table records 150,000 to 250,000 distinct CDR3 sequences, 14% to 15% of them present only once. Sequencing was performed on PBMCs from the stem cell graft donor, taken from the stem cell graft. The receptors here all came from a human donor who donated a stem cell graft to a child with acute lymphoblastic leukemia.

The V gene is TRBV27, the J gene TRBJ1-5; the D is unclear. The germline V gene encodes CDR1 MNHEY and CDR2 SMNVEV (reference sequence). CDR3 length equals 14 residues. V was clipped by 5 bases and J by 7 bases, with 15 bases between them. The CDR3: CASSPERAVQPQHF. CDR3 DNA sequence: TGTGCCAGCAGTCCAGAAAGGGCCGTCCAGCCCCAGCATTTT.

This clonotype has more than one count but fewer than ten. The CDR3 reads CASSLQREGLSYEQYF. The CDR3 nucleotides read TGTGCCAGCAGTTTACAGCGGGAGGGCCTCTCCTACGAGCAGTACTTC. The chain joins TRBV12-3 or TRBV12-4 to TRBJ2-7; 10 nucleotides match TRBD2. The length of the CDR3 is 16 residues. Trimming took 2 bases from V and 0 from J; bases not matched to a gene: 4.

The J gene is TRBJ1-1, the V gene TRBV5-5; 7 positions agree with TRBD1. The CDR3 spans 15 residues. CDR1 and CDR2 (germline): SGHKS, YYEKEE (reference sequence). The V and J ends lost 4 bases and 4 bases, in that order; junction bases with no gene match: 10. The CDR3 DNA reads TGTGCCAGCAGCGTTCGGCCAGGGGGTAGCACTGAAGCTTTCTTT. It yields the protein CASSVRPGGSTEAFF. Filled out from reference TRBV5-5 and TRBJ1-1, the complete variable domain reads DAGVTQSPTHLIKTRGQQVTLRCSPISGHKSVSWYQQVLGQGPQFIFQYYEKEERGRGNFPDRFSARQFPNYSSELNVNALLLGDSALYLCASSVRPGGSTEAFFGQGTRLTVV.

CDR3 coding DNA: TGCGCCAGCAGCTTGGTGGGTCGGCGCGATGAGCAGTTCTTC. It encodes CASSLVGRRDEQFF. The chain couples TRBV5-1 to TRBJ2-1; D is unclear. This CDR3 is built from 14 residues. Trimming removed 0 bases at V and 8 bases at J, with 12 bases between. Germline V gene sequence: CDR1 SGHRS, CDR2 YFSETQ. Based on the CDR3 plus reference TRBV5-1 and TRBJ2-1, the full variable domain is KAGVTQTPRYLIKTRGQQVTLSCSPISGHRSVSWYQQTPGQGLQFLFEYFSETQRNKGNFPGRFSGRQFSNSRSEMNVSTLELGDSALYLCASSLVGRRDEQFFGPGTRLTVL.

This clonotype was counted ten times or more. V is TRBV15 and J is TRBJ2-1; the D gene is possibly TRBD2 (5 bases). Germline CDR1 reads LNHNV; CDR2 reads YYDKDF (reference sequence). The CDR3 consists of 15 residues. V was shortened by 8 bases and J by 1 base, with 15 bases between the two germline ends. The chain's CDR3 is CATSESLASYNEQFF. CDR3 DNA sequence: TGTGCCACCTCAGAAAGTCTAGCATCCTACAATGAGCAGTTCTTC. The variable domain in full, with the rest retrieved from reference TRBV15 and TRBJ2-1, is DAMVIQNPRYQVTQFGKPVTLSCSQTLNHNVMYWYQQKSSQAPKLLFHYYDKDFNNEADTPDNFQSRRPNTSFCFLDIRSPGLGDTAMYLCATSESLASYNEQFFGPGTRLTVL.

This clonotype was detected ten times or more. The rearrangement links TRBV29-1 to TRBJ2-3; D not certain. The V end lost 0 bases, the J end lost 2 bases, and 6 bases lay between the germline ends. Germline CDR1 reads SQVTM; CDR2 reads ANQGSEA. The CDR3 length is 13 residues. CDR3 DNA: TGCAGCGTTGAAGATCAGCCCACAGATACGCAGTATTTT. It yields the protein CSVEDQPTDTQYF.

There are many counts of this clonotype. Compared with germline, one end of the junction differs, possibly owing to a read error. The chain has TRBV5-1 and TRBJ1-1; TRBD1 matches at 8 bases. CDR3 size: 15 residues. Looked up from germline, CDR1 is SGHRS and CDR2 is YFSETQ. The CDR3 DNA is TGCGCCAGCACCTTGACAGGGGTGGTGAACACTGAAGCTTTCTTT. The encoded protein is CASTLTGVVNTEAFF.

This clonotype has ten or more counts. The chain couples TRBV5-1 to TRBJ2-4; 14 bases are a match to TRBD2. Germline CDR1 is SGHRS and CDR2 is YFSETQ. V gave up 4 bases and J gave up 1 base; unmatched junction bases: 13. The CDR3 runs to 20 residues. The CDR3 reads CASSMGLAGDGSWAKNIQYF. For the CDR3, the DNA is TGCGCCAGCAGCATGGGACTAGCGGGAGACGGGTCGTGGGCCAAAAACATTCAGTACTTC.

This clonotype was counted ten times or more. This chain links TRBV20-1 with TRBJ2-1; D perhaps matches TRBD2 (6 bases). CDR1 DFQATT and CDR2 SNEGSKA come from the germline V gene (reference sequence). CDR3 length: 12 amino acids. Between the trimmed V and J ends, which lost 0 bases and 12 bases, there was a span of 12 bases. CDR3 loop: CSARDGEEGQFF. DNA for the CDR3: TGCAGTGCTAGAGATGGAGAGGAGGGGCAGTTCTTC.

This clonotype was counted many times. The J gene is TRBJ2-7, the V gene TRBV9; D not certain. The CDR3 is 15 amino acids. Germline CDR1 is SGDLS and CDR2 is YYNGEE. Trimming left V 0 bases short and J 0 bases short, with 10 bases between. DNA for the CDR3: TGTGCCAGCAGCGTAGCTCTTGGTTACTCCTACGAGCAGTACTTC. This sequence encodes CASSVALGYSYEQYF.

In its sample, this clonotype was seen many times. V and J are TRBV10-1 and TRBJ2-7, with 11 bases that match TRBD2. This CDR3 region has 15 residues. The V and J ends lost 5 bases and 3 bases, in that order; junction bases with no gene match: 6. Looked up from germline, CDR1 is WNHNN and CDR2 is SYGVQD (reference sequence). This CDR3 reads CASSNPGLADYEQYF. The CDR3 DNA follows: TGCGCCAGCAGTAACCCGGGACTAGCGGACTACGAGCAGTACTTC.

A remark on this clonotype: A much more abundant neighbour one base away suggests this may be a read error. The chain uses TRBV29-1 and TRBJ1-1; D call uncertain. Germline V lookup: CDR1 SQVTM, CDR2 ANQGSEA. The CDR3 runs to 14 residues. The V and J ends lost 4 bases and 0 bases respectively, with 12 bases between them. The chain's CDR3 is CSVGPRVVNTEAFF. For the CDR3, the DNA is TGCAGCGTTGGTCCGAGGGTGGTGAACACTGAAGCTTTCTTT.

This clonotype was seen at least ten times. The rearrangement joins TRBV7-9 to TRBJ1-2; weak D call: TRBD1 (6 bases). The CDR3 length is 15 residues. Germline V lookup: CDR1 SEHNR, CDR2 FQNEAQ (reference sequence). Trimming cost V 4 bases and J 3 bases, with 15 bases left between them. The CDR3: CASSSHADSYYGYTF. The CDR3 DNA reads TGTGCCAGCAGCTCTCACGCGGACAGCTACTATGGCTACACCTTC.

J is TRBJ2-4 and V is TRBV4-2; 7 nucleotides match TRBD2. Trimming at V came to 3 bases and at J to 9 bases, leaving 17 bases not matched to a gene. Per germline, CDR1 LGHNA and CDR2 YNFKEQ. This CDR3 comprises 17 residues. The CDR3 region has the DNA TGTGCCAGCAGCCATGACCCACGCGGGAGACGATCATCCATTCAGTACTTC. It specifies CASSHDPRGRRSSIQYF.

V usage is TRBV10-2 and J usage is TRBJ2-7; 8 bases agree with TRBD2. This CDR3 contains 13 residues. V lost 4 bases and J lost 3; bases outside the gene matches: 2. Germline CDR1 and CDR2: WSHSY and SAAADI. The CDR3: CASSGTSNYEQYF. In nucleotides, the CDR3 is TGCGCCAGCAGTGGGACTAGCAACTACGAGCAGTACTTC.

This clonotype has just a few counts. The rearrangement joins TRBV29-1 to TRBJ2-5, with 10 nucleotides matching TRBD2. From germline, CDR1 is SQVTM and CDR2 ANQGSEA. The CDR3 runs to 15 residues. With 0 bases clipped from V and 3 bases from J, the junction kept 4 bases outside the gene matches. The CDR3, as DNA: TGCAGCGTTGAAGATCTTCTAGCGGGAGAAGAGACCCAGTACTTC. Its protein is CSVEDLLAGEETQYF.

This clonotype has at least ten counts. The genes are TRBV20-1 and TRBJ2-7; D not resolved. Germline loops: CDR1 DFQATT, CDR2 SNEGSKA (reference sequence). The germline V and J ends were trimmed by 3 bases and 7 bases, with 16 bases remaining between them. The CDR3 loop spans 13 amino acids. CDR3 region: CSASNGFRGEQYF. The CDR3, as DNA: TGCAGTGCTAGTAACGGGTTTCGTGGGGAGCAGTACTTC.

V and J are TRBV7-2 and TRBJ2-5, with 11 nucleotides matching TRBD2. The CDR3 is 17 residues long. Looked up from germline, CDR1 is SGHTA and CDR2 is FQGNSA. V was clipped by 7 bases and J by 2 bases; unmatched bases: 12. Here the CDR3 reads CASTRMLAGGPQETQYF. CDR3 in DNA: TGTGCCAGCACCCGCATGCTAGCGGGAGGACCTCAAGAGACCCAGTACTTC.

This clonotype came up a few times. The rearrangement links TRBV12-3 or TRBV12-4 to TRBJ2-1; 13 bases match TRBD2. V lost 6 bases to trimming and J lost 4 bases; unmatched junction nucleotides: 3. This CDR3 has 15 residues. DNA of the CDR3: TGTGCCAGCAGACCGACTAGCGGGGGGTACAATGAGCAGTTCTTC. This gives the protein CASRPTSGGYNEQFF.

This clonotype was recorded at least ten times. The chain couples TRBV5-4 to TRBJ2-3, with 7 bases identical to TRBD2. Trimming removed 1 base from V and 3 bases from J; junction bases left unmatched: 17. This CDR3 is built from 19 residues. CDR1 is SGHNT, CDR2 YYREEE, per germline (reference sequence). The CDR3: CASSLSSLAEPRQTDTQYF. The CDR3 coding sequence is TGTGCCAGCAGCTTGTCTTCGCTAGCGGAACCCCGGCAAACAGATACGCAGTATTTT.

Many counts were recorded for this clonotype. CDR3 in DNA: TGTGCCAGCAGTTTATTCGTCCCGTACGAGCAGTACTTC. Its translation: CASSLFVPYEQYF. The chain carries TRBV12-3 or TRBV12-4 and TRBJ2-7, with no clear D. CDR3 size: 13 residues. V dropped 2 bases and J dropped 4 bases, with 9 bases sitting between them.

This clonotype has only a few counts. The chain employs TRBV5-1 and TRBJ2-4; TRBD1 matches 11 bases. Germline V gene lookup returns CDR1 SGHRS and CDR2 YFSETQ. V lost 0 bases to trimming and J lost 10 bases; unmatched junction nucleotides: 6. The CDR3 sequence is 15 residues long. As DNA, the CDR3 is TGCGCCAGCAGCTTGGAGGACAGGGGGCCAAGGATTCAGTACTTC. Translation gives CASSLEDRGPRIQYF.

V and J are TRBV5-4 and TRBJ2-5; D is ambiguous. The CDR3 totals 14 residues. CDR1 SGHNT and CDR2 YYREEE come from the germline V gene (reference sequence). Deletions cut 5 bases from V and 3 bases from J, with 14 bases between. The CDR3 sequence is CASSRGPVKETQYF. CDR3 nucleotide sequence: TGTGCCAGCAGTCGAGGACCAGTGAAAGAGACCCAGTACTTC.

The chain uses TRBV5-1 and TRBJ1-1; weak D call: TRBD1 (6 bases). The CDR3 length is 13 residues. Looked up from germline, CDR1 is SGHRS and CDR2 is YFSETQ. V dropped 4 bases and J dropped 9 bases, with 16 bases sitting between them. This chain's CDR3 is CASSRGGALQAFF. For the CDR3, the DNA is TGCGCCAGCAGCCGGGGGGGCGCCCTGCAAGCTTTCTTT.

Ten or more counts support this clonotype. V is TRBV2 and J is TRBJ2-2; 8 bases line up with TRBD2. CDR3 length: 16 amino acids. V shed 2 bases, J shed 5 bases, and the junction held 7 bases outside the gene matches. Germline V gene sequence: CDR1 SNHLY, CDR2 FYNNEI. The CDR3 bases are TGTGCCAGCAGTGAATACGGCGGGAGGATAACCGGGGAGCTGTTTTTT. It codes for CASSEYGGRITGELFF.

This clonotype appeared many times. One junction end does not reproduce the germline sequence, and a read error may be involved. The chain uses TRBV29-1 and TRBJ1-2; the D gene is possibly TRBD1 (6 bases). The CDR3 sequence is 8 residues long. Germline loops: CDR1 SQVTM, CDR2 ANQGSEA. CDR3 sequence (DNA): TGCAGCGTTGACAGGGGTTACTTC. It yields the protein CSVDRGYF.